The entry that follows covers one TCR beta chain sequence. The specificity of this receptor is unknown. Qualities for individual bases were not recorded, and no much larger clone is one base off. The sample is drawn from a study of blood T cell repertoires in COVID-19 (TCRdb year 2020). General notes on the study: Samples covering the acute and convalescent phases of COVID-19 were provided by collaborators in the United States, Italy and Spain. The prospective study material was composed of cDNA or gDNA derived from T cells, B-cell-depleted T cells, or PBMCs. Deeply sampled blood TCRbeta repertoires from subjects exposed to, actively infected with, or recovered from COVID-19 were included in the dataset. The repertoires were released in a freely available public database meant as a resource for research on the immune response to SARS-CoV-2. The samples were drawn from two sources: the first 160 participants of the ongoing ImmuneRACE study, and fewer than 1,500 subjects contributed by 6 global collaborators. Nearly every sample came with metadata listing a de-identified subject ID, COVID-19 status, age in years and sex. Where available, HLA class I and class II types were taken from metadata supplied by the sample provider and were not determined by assay-based typing.

Whole blood was collected in K2EDTA tubes by collaborating institutions according to the institutions' own protocols. Collaborator samples were shipped for TCRbeta analysis as frozen whole blood, isolated PBMCs, or DNA extracted from either sample type. The immunoSEQ Assay, a bias-controlled multiplex PCR, was used to amplify TCRbeta CDR3 regions from genomic DNA. Turning to the authors' computational methods: Within the assay, amplification of reference gene primers was used to estimate how many nucleated cells each sample contained. To quantify the absolute abundance of each unique TCRbeta CDR3 rearrangement, sequence reads were collapsed and filtered. For each sample, productive Simpson clonality was calculated by taking the square root of Simpson's diversity index across productive rearrangements. TCRdb took over this immuneACCESS table, retaining in-frame rearrangements with V and J assigned. Such tables are incomplete; in checked studies, under half of the missing clones stem from an unresolved V gene, and the remainder is unexplained. Clone size and V and J calls were adopted from that table, with D and trimming inferred from the DNA. The sample table shows approximately 110,000 clones, and over 80% are seen once. The ten largest clones add up to over 4% of the sample.

The CDR3, cysteine through phenylalanine, is 12 amino acids long. The read is trimmed to its CDR3 DNA, 36 bases read in frame from base 1. V and J are trimmed by 5 bases and 10 bases, and the gene matches miss 5 bases of the junction. The germline V gene specifies MRHNA as CDR1 and SNTAGT as CDR2. The full study reports these points: The amount of clinical and demographic metadata varied by source and participant and was provided uncurated.

Sequencing used peripheral blood. This receptor chain uses TRBV6-4 and TRBJ2-3, with 8 bases aligning to TRBD1. The sequence was obtained from a woman aged 45-65 years with acute or convalescent COVID-19. The DNA is TGTGCCAGCAGTCCCGGACAGGGTTCGCAGTATTTT. This yields the protein CASSPGQGSQYF.